This T cell receptor (beta chain) was observed in a study of blood T cell repertoires in COVID-19. The junction had 8 bases not matched to a gene; V was cut back by 2 bases and J by 3 bases. Germline assignment: CDR1 SGHNT and CDR2 YYREEE (reference sequence). This CDR3 spans 16 amino acids. TCRdb's table, derived via immunoSEQ multiplex PCR, lists solely in-frame clones and lacks some. The sample contains 60,000 or so clones, approximately 90% of which appear only once. The sample was peripheral blood. The genes are TRBV5-4 and TRBJ1-1, with 9 nucleotides matching TRBD1. This TCR came from a human donor in a cohort sampled during active COVID-19. The CDR3 reads CASSFLTGGLHTEAFF. The CDR3 DNA is TGTGCCAGCAGCTTCTTGACAGGGGGGTTGCACACTGAAGCTTTCTTT.